This T cell receptor (beta chain) appears in the sequencing data of a study of blood T cell repertoires in COVID-19. Study as a whole: Some COVID-19 samples were acute and others convalescent; all came from the United States, Italy and Spain.

From germline, CDR1 is GTSNPN and CDR2 SVGIG (reference sequence). The V end lost 3 bases, the J end lost 6 bases, and 14 bases lay between the germline ends. The CDR3 consists of 13 residues. In the original workflow: Reference gene primer amplification gave nucleated cell count estimates. Generated by immunoSEQ multiplex PCR, the TCRdb table keeps only in-frame clones and is missing some. V, J and clone size were drawn from that table, and D and trimming were deduced from the DNA. This sample has roughly 200,000 clones, with just over 85% found just once. The receptor's source is a man between 18 and 29 years old with active or convalescent COVID-19. The rearrangement joins TRBV30 to TRBJ1-1, with a possible D match to TRBD1 (5 bases). Sequenced: peripheral blood. The CDR3 region is CAWRTLGGAEAFF. The CDR3 DNA is TGTGCCTGGAGGACTCTGGGGGGGGCTGAAGCTTTCTTT.